This T cell receptor beta chain was identified in a study of cytomegalovirus exposure and HLA in healthy donors. Study context: A previous analysis identified 117 million unique TCR beta sequences derived from 180 million or so T cells. The study, taken as a whole, reports: A missense DCLRE1C variant was associated with V- and J-gene trimming of TCR beta chains in a later analysis, and an independent cohort replicated the association.

The PCR employed 60 Vbeta primers together with 13 Jbeta primers. Clones were read by immunoSEQ multiplex PCR, and TCRdb kept only the in-frame ones, dropping some. Of about 240,000 clones listed, about 80% were seen once; the top ten hold 5% to 6.5%. All the people who gave samples were healthy bone marrow donors. This clone was seen a few times. Antigen: not known. Trimming removed 4 bases from V and 4 bases from J, with 7 bases in between. The CDR3 contains 12 residues. Looked up from germline, CDR1 is MDHEN and CDR2 is SYDVKM. The V gene is TRBV28, the J gene TRBJ1-2, with unresolved D. The sequence was collected from a woman aged 40 to 55 in good health and CMV-seropositive. Sequencing was done on a sample of PBMCs. The CDR3 DNA reads TGTGCCAGCAGTTCCTTTCCCTATGGCTACACCTTC. This gives the protein CASSSFPYGYTF.